Sequencing of this T cell receptor (beta chain) was carried out in a study of blood T cell repertoires in COVID-19. V lost 9 bases and J lost 3; bases outside the gene matches: 8. The CDR3 has 13 amino acids. Looked up from germline, CDR1 is SGHRS and CDR2 is YFSETQ. Produced via immunoSEQ multiplex PCR; TCRdb's table is partial and in-frame only. This sample has 120,000 to 150,000 clones, with 65% to 80% found just once. The sample consisted of peripheral blood. This TCR was recovered from a man aged 45-65 years with acute or convalescent COVID-19. The chain uses TRBV5-1 and TRBJ1-1; 7 bases line up with TRBD1. The DNA for the CDR3 is TGCGCCACCTCAACCACAGGGGACACTGAAGCTTTCTTT. It is translated as CATSTTGDTEAFF.